This is a list of T cell receptor beta chains from one sample in a study of early stage breast cancer tumors. The repertoire was sequenced with immunoSEQ multiplex PCR; TCRdb's copy has only in-frame clones and lacks some. The sample has approximately 70,000 clones, 80% seen once. The specimen sequenced was blood. The receptors derive from a person aged 40-50 years with breast cancer. The CDR3 runs from the conserved cysteine through the conserved F or W. The order of the fields is V gene, D gene, J gene, clone size, CDR3 protein, CDR3 DNA. D genes are given only for firm matches. Rows give clone size only sometimes, using once, few, many, or a class for an expanded clone.

v_call: TRBV2; d_call: .; j_call: TRBJ1-5; clone_size: .; cdr3_aa: CASSRQRSNQPQHF; cdr3_nt: TGTGCCAGCAGCCGACAGCGGAGCAATCAGCCCCAGCATTTT
v_call: TRBV19; d_call: .; j_call: TRBJ2-5; clone_size: once; cdr3_aa: CASSSHSQETQYF; cdr3_nt: TGTGCCAGTAGTAGTCACAGTCAAGAGACCCAGTACTTC
v_call: TRBV19; d_call: .; j_call: TRBJ1-1; clone_size: .; cdr3_aa: CASSIRQGMSRGAEAFF; cdr3_nt: TGTGCCAGTAGTATTCGCCAGGGGATGAGTAGAGGAGCTGAAGCTTTCTTT
v_call: TRBV6-4; d_call: TRBD2; j_call: TRBJ2-5; clone_size: .; cdr3_aa: CASSDSSLGREGEETQYF; cdr3_nt: TGTGCCAGCAGTGACTCGAGTCTTGGCAGGGAGGGAGAGGAGACCCAGTACTTC
v_call: TRBV7-7; d_call: .; j_call: TRBJ2-5; clone_size: .; cdr3_aa: CASSLVGGTRETQYF; cdr3_nt: TGTGCTAGCAGCTTAGTGGGGGGTACTCGAGAGACCCAGTACTTC
v_call: TRBV27; d_call: TRBD2; j_call: TRBJ2-7; clone_size: .; cdr3_aa: CASSTRVAGGRTYEQYF; cdr3_nt: TGTGCCAGCAGTACTAGGGTAGCGGGAGGTCGGACCTACGAGCAGTACTTC
v_call: TRBV10-1; d_call: .; j_call: TRBJ2-7; clone_size: .; cdr3_aa: CASSESGGTEQYF; cdr3_nt: TGCGCCAGCAGTGAGTCCGGCGGGACCGAGCAGTACTTC
v_call: TRBV18; d_call: .; j_call: TRBJ2-3; clone_size: .; cdr3_aa: CASSPSQQVWYF; cdr3_nt: TGTGCCAGCTCACCGTCGCAGCAGGTTTGGTATTTT
v_call: TRBV30; d_call: TRBD2; j_call: TRBJ2-2; clone_size: .; cdr3_aa: CAWSVGSGKGGELFF; cdr3_nt: TGTGCCTGGAGTGTTGGTAGCGGGAAGGGCGGGGAGCTGTTTTTT
v_call: TRBV11-2; d_call: .; j_call: TRBJ2-3; clone_size: .; cdr3_aa: CASSLGGRGNTQYF; cdr3_nt: TGTGCCAGCAGCTTAGGGGGTAGGGGCAATACGCAGTATTTT
v_call: TRBV11-1; d_call: TRBD2; j_call: TRBJ2-1; clone_size: .; cdr3_aa: CASRPTSGRGNEQFF; cdr3_nt: TGTGCCAGCAGACCGACTAGCGGGAGGGGCAATGAGCAGTTCTTC
v_call: TRBV7-8; d_call: .; j_call: TRBJ2-7; clone_size: .; cdr3_aa: CASSQSGREQYF; cdr3_nt: TGTGCCAGCAGCCAGAGCGGACGCGAGCAGTACTTC
v_call: TRBV19; d_call: .; j_call: TRBJ2-1; clone_size: .; cdr3_aa: CASSEDASSYNEQFF; cdr3_nt: TGTGCCAGTAGCGAAGACGCGAGCTCCTACAATGAGCAGTTCTTC
v_call: TRBV5-5; d_call: .; j_call: TRBJ2-1; clone_size: .; cdr3_aa: CASSLAGLAAQAYNEQFF; cdr3_nt: TGTGCCAGCAGCTTGGCGGGTTTAGCGGCCCAAGCTTACAATGAGCAGTTCTTC
v_call: TRBV1; d_call: .; j_call: TRBJ2-3; clone_size: .; cdr3_aa: CTSSQVSPGTGEPDTQYF; cdr3_nt: TGCACCAGCAGCCAAGTCTCTCCCGGGACCGGTGAACCAGATACGCAGTATTTT
v_call: TRBV19; d_call: .; j_call: TRBJ1-2; clone_size: once; cdr3_aa: CASSRPPGRAGDGYTF; cdr3_nt: TGTGCCAGTAGTAGGCCCCCCGGCAGGGCGGGCGATGGCTACACCTTC
v_call: TRBV5-4; d_call: .; j_call: TRBJ2-3; clone_size: .; cdr3_aa: CASSENGGVRTDTQYF; cdr3_nt: TGTGCCAGCAGCGAGAACGGGGGCGTGAGGACAGATACGCAGTATTTT
v_call: TRBV28; d_call: TRBD2; j_call: TRBJ2-5; clone_size: .; cdr3_aa: CASNSAGTSIQETQYF; cdr3_nt: TGTGCCAGCAATAGCGCCGGGACTAGCATACAAGAGACCCAGTACTTC
v_call: TRBV7-9; d_call: .; j_call: TRBJ1-5; clone_size: .; cdr3_aa: CASSLDPGQPQHF; cdr3_nt: TGTGCCAGCAGCTTAGATCCTGGCCAGCCCCAGCATTTT
v_call: TRBV5-6; d_call: .; j_call: TRBJ1-4; clone_size: .; cdr3_aa: CASSPGQVIEKLFF; cdr3_nt: TGTGCCAGCAGCCCGGGACAAGTGATTGAAAAACTGTTTTTT
v_call: TRBV30; d_call: .; j_call: TRBJ1-2; clone_size: .; cdr3_aa: CAWSPGEGGYGYTF; cdr3_nt: TGTGCCTGGAGTCCAGGGGAGGGCGGATATGGCTACACCTTC
v_call: TRBV6-1; d_call: .; j_call: TRBJ1-5; clone_size: .; cdr3_aa: CASSDTARQPQHF; cdr3_nt: TGTGCCAGCAGTGATACAGCTCGGCAGCCCCAGCATTTT
v_call: TRBV6-1; d_call: .; j_call: TRBJ2-7; clone_size: .; cdr3_aa: CASNRGDTYEQYF; cdr3_nt: TGTGCCAGCAATCGAGGGGACACCTACGAGCAGTACTTC
v_call: TRBV11-2; d_call: TRBD1; j_call: TRBJ1-2; clone_size: .; cdr3_aa: CASSGDSNYGYTF; cdr3_nt: TGTGCCAGCAGCGGGGACAGTAACTATGGCTACACCTTC
v_call: TRBV7-9; d_call: .; j_call: TRBJ1-1; clone_size: once; cdr3_aa: CASSPREVSGEAFF; cdr3_nt: TGTGCCAGCAGCCCCAGAGAGGTATCAGGTGAAGCTTTCTTT
v_call: TRBV19; d_call: .; j_call: TRBJ2-2; clone_size: .; cdr3_aa: CASSITSGYEGRATGELFF; cdr3_nt: TGTGCCAGTAGTATTACCTCCGGCTACGAAGGGAGAGCCACCGGGGAGCTGTTTTTT
v_call: TRBV6-6; d_call: .; j_call: TRBJ2-5; clone_size: once; cdr3_aa: CASRYFSETQYF; cdr3_nt: TGTGCCAGCAGATATTTTAGCGAGACCCAGTACTTC
v_call: TRBV30; d_call: .; j_call: TRBJ2-1; clone_size: .; cdr3_aa: CAWSEQGLNEQFF; cdr3_nt: TGTGCCTGGAGTGAACAGGGATTGAATGAGCAGTTCTTC
v_call: TRBV5-6; d_call: .; j_call: TRBJ1-5; clone_size: .; cdr3_aa: CASTRGLSNQPQHF; cdr3_nt: TGTGCCAGCACCCGGGGTCTTAGCAATCAGCCCCAGCATTTT
v_call: TRBV18; d_call: .; j_call: TRBJ2-1; clone_size: .; cdr3_aa: CASSTNTGSNEQFF; cdr3_nt: TGTGCCAGCTCAACGAACACAGGGAGCAATGAGCAGTTCTTC
v_call: TRBV20-1; d_call: .; j_call: TRBJ2-1; clone_size: .; cdr3_aa: CSASEGNEQFF; cdr3_nt: TGCAGTGCTAGTGAGGGGAATGAGCAGTTCTTC
v_call: TRBV7-2; d_call: TRBD2; j_call: TRBJ2-5; clone_size: .; cdr3_aa: CASSGGTGGPETQYF; cdr3_nt: TGTGCCAGCAGCGGGGGAACGGGAGGGCCAGAGACCCAGTACTTC
v_call: TRBV2; d_call: .; j_call: TRBJ1-2; clone_size: .; cdr3_aa: CASSEANYGYTF; cdr3_nt: TGTGCCAGCAGTGAGGCAAACTATGGCTACACCTTC
v_call: TRBV5-4; d_call: .; j_call: TRBJ1-1; clone_size: few; cdr3_aa: CASSPQRGVAEAFF; cdr3_nt: TGTGCCAGCAGCCCCCAGCGGGGAGTGGCTGAAGCTTTCTTT
v_call: TRBV9; d_call: .; j_call: TRBJ2-3; clone_size: .; cdr3_aa: CASSEGPLTDTQYF; cdr3_nt: TGTGCCAGCAGCGAAGGCCCACTCACAGATACGCAGTATTTT
v_call: TRBV7-8; d_call: TRBD1; j_call: TRBJ2-5; clone_size: .; cdr3_aa: CASSHRTGQETQYF; cdr3_nt: TGTGCCAGCAGCCATAGGACAGGGCAAGAGACCCAGTACTTC
v_call: TRBV28; d_call: .; j_call: TRBJ1-5; clone_size: .; cdr3_aa: CASSPRPRHQPQHF; cdr3_nt: TGTGCCAGCAGTCCCCGACCTAGGCATCAGCCCCAGCATTTT
v_call: TRBV28; d_call: TRBD2; j_call: TRBJ2-1; clone_size: .; cdr3_aa: CASSTTSGYPYNEQFF; cdr3_nt: TGTGCCAGCAGTACGACTAGCGGTTATCCCTACAATGAGCAGTTCTTC
v_call: TRBV7-9; d_call: TRBD1; j_call: TRBJ2-7; clone_size: once; cdr3_aa: CASSSTGGHFYEQYF; cdr3_nt: TGTGCCAGCAGCTCGACAGGGGGCCATTTCTACGAGCAGTACTTC
v_call: TRBV2; d_call: .; j_call: TRBJ2-5; clone_size: .; cdr3_aa: CASSKQETQYF; cdr3_nt: TGTGCCAGCAGTAAACAAGAGACCCAGTACTTC